The 17 T cell receptor beta chains below come from one sample, sequenced in a study of cytomegalovirus exposure and HLA in healthy donors. The assay was immunoSEQ multiplex PCR, and TCRdb's table has in-frame clones only and misses some. Of about 44,000 clones listed, 93% are singletons. The sequencing sample was made of PBMCs. These receptors came from a young woman in good health and CMV-seronegative.

The count of this clone is one. The chain joins TRBV2 to TRBJ2-3; possible D gene TRBD1, 6 bases. The CDR3 has 16 residues. Germline assignment: CDR1 SNHLY and CDR2 FYNNEI. V lost 3 bases and J 5 bases, leaving 18 bases between the germline ends. The CDR3: CASSEGTPRQGDTQYF. DNA for the CDR3: TGTGCCAGCAGTGAGGGGACACCTCGGCAAGGAGATACGCAGTATTTT. The full variable domain, completed using reference TRBV2 and TRBJ2-3, is EPEVTQTPSHQVTQMGQEVILRCVPISNHLYFYWYRQILGQKVEFLVSFYNNEISEKSEIFDDQFSVERPDGSNFTLKIRSTKLEDSAMYFCASSEGTPRQGDTQYFGPGTRLTVL.

The rearrangement links TRBV14 to TRBJ1-1, with D uncertain. CDR1 is SGHDN and CDR2 is FVKESK in the germline V gene. The CDR3 loop spans 14 amino acids. The V end lost 2 bases, the J end lost 4 bases, and 11 bases lay between the germline ends. The CDR3 bases are TGTGCCAGCAGCCAATTGCGAGGGAGCACTGAAGCTTTCTTT. Its protein is CASSQLRGSTEAFF.

This clone was observed a single time. This rearrangement joins TRBV28 to TRBJ1-3; D may be TRBD1 (6 bases). V gave up 3 bases and J gave up 4 bases, with 16 bases separating them. CDR1 is MDHEN and CDR2 is SYDVKM in the germline V gene. The CDR3 runs to 16 residues. The CDR3 loop is CASSLGGGPSGNTIYF. CDR3 coding DNA: TGTGCCAGCAGTTTGGGCGGGGGGCCGTCGGGAAACACCATATATTTT.

The CDR3 coding sequence is TGTGCCACCAGCCCTACAGGGGGCTATGGCTACACCTTC. This codes for CATSPTGGYGYTF. The genes are TRBV15 and TRBJ1-2; 8 bases align to TRBD1. Trimming removed 5 bases from V and 4 bases from J; junction bases left unmatched: 3. Germline V lookup: CDR1 LNHNV, CDR2 YYDKDF (reference sequence). The CDR3 runs 13 residues.

The V and J genes are TRBV7-3 and TRBJ1-2; TRBD1 aligns across 9 bases. CDR1 is SGHTA, CDR2 FQGTGA, per germline. V was pared by 5 bases and J by 8 bases, with 18 bases of the junction left unmatched. The CDR3 contains 17 residues. CDR3 protein: CASSASPGTGNSGGYTF. CDR3 DNA sequence: TGTGCCAGCAGCGCATCTCCCGGGACAGGGAATAGTGGCGGCTACACCTTC.

The chain is built from TRBV7-9 and TRBJ2-1; 13 bases match TRBD2. The length of the CDR3 is 15 residues. With 3 bases clipped from V and 11 bases from J, the junction kept 7 bases outside the gene matches. Germline V CDR1 and CDR2: SEHNR, FQNEAQ (reference sequence). The CDR3 bases are TGTGCCAGCAGCTTCGGTACTAGCGGGGGGGCGAAGCAGTTCTTC. This gives the protein CASSFGTSGGAKQFF.

This chain connects TRBV2 to TRBJ2-1; D possibly corresponds to TRBD2 (6 bases). Germline V gene lookup returns CDR1 SNHLY and CDR2 FYNNEI. The CDR3 contains 13 residues. V lost 7 bases to trimming and J lost 5 bases, with 12 bases between them. The CDR3 nucleotides are TGTGCCAGCACTTGGGGACTTAACAATGAGCAGTTCTTC. It translates to CASTWGLNNEQFF.

J is TRBJ2-1 and V is TRBV28, with a tentative D call TRBD1 (5 bases). Trimming removed 2 bases from V and 7 bases from J, with 15 bases in between. Germline lookup yields CDR1 MDHEN and CDR2 SYDVKM. The CDR3 spans 15 residues. The CDR3 loop reads CASSLGSTVRNEQFF. The CDR3 nucleotides read TGTGCCAGCAGTTTAGGATCGACAGTACGGAATGAGCAGTTCTTC. Looking up the rest from reference TRBV28 and TRBJ2-1 gives the full variable domain: DVKVTQSSRYLVKRTGEKVFLECVQDMDHENMFWYRQDPGLGLRLIYFSYDVKMKEKGDIPEGYSVSREKKERFSLILESASTNQTSMYLCASSLGSTVRNEQFFGPGTRLTVL.

V usage is TRBV11-2 and J usage is TRBJ2-2; TRBD1 agrees at 8 bases. CDR1 SGHAT and CDR2 FQNNGV come from the germline V gene. The CDR3 is made up of 16 amino acids. V dropped 5 bases and J dropped 1; count of bases not matched to a gene: 6. The CDR3 protein is CASSLRDRLNTGELFF. Written as DNA, the CDR3 is TGTGCCAGCAGCCTAAGGGACAGGCTGAACACCGGGGAGCTGTTTTTT.

This clone has only one observation. This chain uses TRBV19 with TRBJ2-1; D may be TRBD2 (6 bases). This CDR3 contains 15 residues. V lost 3 bases to trimming and J lost 13 bases, with 22 bases between them. Germline values: CDR1 LNHDA, CDR2 SQIVND (reference sequence). The CDR3 coding sequence is TGTGCCAGTAGTATGGCAAGGGGACTCCCGCCCATCCAGTTCTTC. Translating gives CASSMARGLPPIQFF.

The gene calls are TRBV27 and TRBJ1-4; D call uncertain. V gave up 6 bases and J gave up 1 base, with 6 bases separating them. The germline gives CDR1 MNHEY, CDR2 SMNVEV (reference sequence). The CDR3 consists of 13 residues. In DNA, the CDR3 is TGTGCCAGCAGCCACGGAACTAATGAAAAACTGTTTTTT. Its translation is CASSHGTNEKLFF.

V and J are TRBV10-3 and TRBJ1-5; D is unclear. Germline V gene sequence: CDR1 ENHRY, CDR2 SYGVKD. The ends were cut back, 0 bases at V and 6 bases at J, with 6 bases in the middle. This CDR3 has 13 residues. The CDR3 nucleotides read TGTGCCATCAGTGAGTCGAGACTTCAGCCCCAGCATTTT. Amino acid sequence: CAISESRLQPQHF.

This clone was counted a single time. Here the CDR3 reads CASRRDYLYNEQFF. CDR3 DNA: TGCGCCAGCAGAAGGGACTACCTTTACAATGAGCAGTTCTTC. The chain combines TRBV5-1 with TRBJ2-1; 7 bases line up with TRBD2. Germline CDR1 and CDR2: SGHRS and YFSETQ. V trimming: 5 bases; J trimming: 4 bases; junction bases outside the gene matches: 6. This CDR3 spans 14 amino acids.

The chain carries TRBV6-6 and TRBJ1-5; TRBD1 might be the D (6 bases). V was pared by 7 bases and J by 0 bases, with 7 bases between. The CDR3 is 13 residues long. Germline loops: CDR1 MNHNY, CDR2 SVGAGI (reference sequence). The CDR3 DNA follows: TGTGCCAGCACAGGGGATAGCAATCAGCCCCAGCATTTT. Translation gives CASTGDSNQPQHF.

The chain has TRBV10-3 and TRBJ2-7; TRBD1 matches at 7 bases. Per germline, CDR1 ENHRY and CDR2 SYGVKD. CDR3 length: 15 amino acids. The junction had 6 bases not matched to a gene; V was cut back by 3 bases and J by 1 base. CDR3 protein: CAISDTNRGSYEQYF. CDR3 coding DNA: TGTGCCATCAGTGATACGAACAGGGGTTCCTACGAGCAGTACTTC.

With regard to this clone: Other DNA sequences in the sample encode the same CDR3. This chain joins TRBV29-1 and TRBJ1-1, with D uncertain. The CDR3 spans 13 residues. Germline CDR1 reads SQVTM; CDR2 reads ANQGSEA. Trimming left V 6 bases short and J 1 base short, with 12 bases between. The CDR3 DNA reads TGCAGCGTCGTCTCACAGCAGAACACTGAAGCTTTCTTT. Translated: CSVVSQQNTEAFF.

The V and J genes are TRBV5-1 and TRBJ2-3; 8 positions match TRBD1. With V trimmed by 3 bases and J by 2 bases, 5 bases remained unmatched. Germline CDR1 is SGHRS and CDR2 is YFSETQ. This CDR3 has 15 amino acids. The CDR3 nucleotides are TGCGCCAGCAGCTCCAGGACAGGGTCCACAGATACGCAGTATTTT. Protein sequence: CASSSRTGSTDTQYF.